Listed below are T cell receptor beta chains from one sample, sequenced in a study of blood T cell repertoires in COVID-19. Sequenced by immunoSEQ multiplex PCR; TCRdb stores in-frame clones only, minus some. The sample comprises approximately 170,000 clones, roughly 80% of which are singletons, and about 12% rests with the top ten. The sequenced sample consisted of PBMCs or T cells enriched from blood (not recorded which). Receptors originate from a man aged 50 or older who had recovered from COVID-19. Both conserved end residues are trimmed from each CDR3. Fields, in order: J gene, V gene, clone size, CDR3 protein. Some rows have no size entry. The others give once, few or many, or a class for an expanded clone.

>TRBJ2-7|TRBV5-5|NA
ASSWAASPPHEQY
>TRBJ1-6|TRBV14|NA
ASSQVGAGSHSPLH
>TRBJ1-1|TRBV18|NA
ASSPPSRQYEAF
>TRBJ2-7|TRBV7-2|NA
ASSLGGGLDEQY
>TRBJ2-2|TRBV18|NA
ASSRRRRGSTGELF
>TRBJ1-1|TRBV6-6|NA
ASSSAEDTEAF
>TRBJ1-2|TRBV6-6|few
ASSPIRRGGHGDGYT
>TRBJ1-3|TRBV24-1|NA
ATIGQAVSGNTIY
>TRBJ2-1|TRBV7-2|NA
ASRGQGGRQSSYNEQF
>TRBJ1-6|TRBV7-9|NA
ASSTHSGRGGHSPLH
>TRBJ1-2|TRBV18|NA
ASSPVGGIYGYT
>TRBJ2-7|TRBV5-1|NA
ASSLLGATTSEQY
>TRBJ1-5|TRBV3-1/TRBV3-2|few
ASSQGTSNQPQH
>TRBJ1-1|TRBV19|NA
ASSPMSGPMGTEAF
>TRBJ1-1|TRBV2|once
ASSTRHRNTEAF
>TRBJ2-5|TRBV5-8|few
ASSRQGHGTQY
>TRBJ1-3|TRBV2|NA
ASSEIPANSGNTIY
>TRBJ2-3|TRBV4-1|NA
ASSQDQQRSGTQY
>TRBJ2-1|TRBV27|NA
ASSGLASSYNEQF
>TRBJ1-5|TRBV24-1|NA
ATSDLQGQPQH
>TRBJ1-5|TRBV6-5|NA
ASSYRPGNQPQH
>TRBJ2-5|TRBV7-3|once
ASSLGRGGARETQY
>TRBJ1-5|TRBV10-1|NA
ASSTGNQPQH
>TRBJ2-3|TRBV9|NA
ASDSGGADTQY
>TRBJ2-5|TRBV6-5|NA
ASGGAVGETQY
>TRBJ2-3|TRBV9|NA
ASSYPGQGGTDTQY
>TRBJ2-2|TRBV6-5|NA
ASTRGGNTGELF
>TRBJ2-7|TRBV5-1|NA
ASSLNPGISYEQY
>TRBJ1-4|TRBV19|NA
ASSTYEKLF
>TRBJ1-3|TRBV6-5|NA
ASSRGSSGNTIY
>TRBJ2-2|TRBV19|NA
ASMDRSNTGELF
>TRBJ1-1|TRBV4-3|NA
ASSQGSSGFAEAF
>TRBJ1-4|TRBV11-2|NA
ASTDDRGRVNEKLF
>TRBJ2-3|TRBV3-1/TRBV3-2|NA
ASSRIPGQGATDTQY
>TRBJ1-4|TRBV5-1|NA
ASSLGDTYNEKLF
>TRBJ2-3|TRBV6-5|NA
ASSYATSADTQY
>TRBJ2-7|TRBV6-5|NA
ASSYLGADEQY
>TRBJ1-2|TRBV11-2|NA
ASSRDRGPANYGYT
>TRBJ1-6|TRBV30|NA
AWSVGAISPLH
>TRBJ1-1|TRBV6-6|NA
ASSYSGRGAF
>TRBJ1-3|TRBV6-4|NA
ASSDPDRTGGSGNTIY
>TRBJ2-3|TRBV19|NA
ASRTTATDTQY
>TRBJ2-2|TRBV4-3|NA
ASSQGDRNTGELF
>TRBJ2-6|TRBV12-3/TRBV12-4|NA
ASSGAGANVLT
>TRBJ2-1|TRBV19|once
ASSIDRGGYNEQF
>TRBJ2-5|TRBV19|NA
ASRDILAYQETQY
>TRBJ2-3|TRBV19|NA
ASSPRTSGSTDTQY
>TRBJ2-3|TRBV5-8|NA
ASSESRDRGTQY
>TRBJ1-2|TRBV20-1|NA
SADTGSGYT
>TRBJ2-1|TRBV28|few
ASSLSSGGALSGEQF
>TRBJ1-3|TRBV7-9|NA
ASSSWTGRNTIY
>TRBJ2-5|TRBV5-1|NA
ASSYLTSGGAVETQY
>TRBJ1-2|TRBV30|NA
AWSVRQLHGYT